This T cell receptor (beta chain) comes out of a study of shared T cell receptors in the human thymus. Germline CDR1 is SGHVS and CDR2 is FNYEAQ. This CDR3 is 17 amino acids long. V lost 0 bases, J lost 0 bases, and 2 bases stayed unmatched. Generated by immunoSEQ multiplex PCR, the TCRdb table keeps only in-frame clones and is missing some. The table has hundreds of thousands of clones, approximately 89% seen once. Separately, the same data were catalogued under a study of human thymus T cells. That study reports: The donor group consisted of healthy Finnish infants who were having corrective surgery for congenital heart defects.

The sequence derives from a boy under three years old with a congenital heart defect. Sequencing used thymocytes. The chain carries TRBV7-6 and TRBJ2-1, with 10 positions matching TRBD2. In nucleotides, the CDR3 is TGTGCCAGCAGCTTAGCTAGCGGGGGGAGCTCCTACAATGAGCAGTTCTTC. As protein: CASSLASGGSSYNEQFF.